These 27 T cell receptor beta chains were sequenced from one sample in a study of blood T cells in healthy people across ages. Using a J-beta primer mix together with a sample-barcoded 5' primer, a second PCR was run for about 7 to 12 cycles. TCRdb reanalysed the 5' RACE reads using MiXCR and keeps one entry per CDR3 protein. Counted here are around 1,500,000 distinct CDR3 sequences, 28% occurring once; the ten biggest clones make up 7.7%. The specimen was blood. These receptors all stem from a woman aged 25 to 39 in good health.

At least ten counts were recorded for this clonotype. The genes are TRBV20-1 and TRBJ2-3, with TRBD2 as a possible D gene (7 bases). Looked up from germline, CDR1 is DFQATT and CDR2 is SNEGSKA (reference sequence). Trimming took off 5 bases at V and 0 bases at J, with 9 bases between the two ends. The length of the CDR3 is 13 residues. The CDR3 protein is CSARGASTDTQYF. CDR3 nucleotides: TGCAGTGCTCGGGGGGCTAGCACAGATACGCAGTATTTT.

This chain links TRBV7-6 with TRBJ1-4; D unresolved. Germline assignment: CDR1 SGHVS and CDR2 FNYEAQ. The germline V and J ends were trimmed by 2 bases and 8 bases, with 15 bases remaining between them. CDR3 length: 15 amino acids. The CDR3 here is CASSLYSAPGEKLFF. The DNA of the CDR3 is TGTGCCAGCAGCTTATACTCGGCCCCGGGGGAAAAACTGTTTTTT. The whole variable domain, remainder taken from reference TRBV7-6 and TRBJ1-4, is GAGVSQSPRYKVTKRGQDVALRCDPISGHVSLYWYRQALGQGPEFLTYFNYEAQQDKSGLPNDRFSAERPEGSISTLTIQRTEQRDSAMYRCASSLYSAPGEKLFFGSGTQLSVL.

Ten or more counts support this clonotype. The chain combines TRBV5-1 with TRBJ2-3; D might be TRBD2 (7 bases). Germline V gene lookup returns CDR1 SGHRS and CDR2 YFSETQ. CDR3 size: 14 residues. V was cut by 6 bases and J by 4 bases, with 15 bases left in between. CDR3: CASTEGGRSDTQYF. Written as DNA, the CDR3 is TGCGCCAGCACCGAGGGGGGGCGATCAGATACGCAGTATTTT.

A few counts support this clonotype. This rearrangement joins TRBV7-9 to TRBJ1-5; D gene unclear. This CDR3 contains 15 residues. V lost 4 bases and J 5 bases, leaving 15 bases between the germline ends. Germline V gene sequence: CDR1 SEHNR, CDR2 FQNEAQ (reference sequence). CDR3 nucleotide sequence: TGTGCCAGCAGCTCCCTGAGGTTTAGGGATCAGCCCCAGCATTTT. As protein: CASSSLRFRDQPQHF.

This clonotype occurred a few times. A much larger clone sits a single nucleotide away, making a read error possible. The genes are TRBV3-1 and TRBJ2-1; 10 nucleotides match TRBD2. The CDR3 contains 15 residues. The germline V gene has CDR1 LGHDT and CDR2 YNNKEL (reference sequence). CDR3 loop: CASSRVAGGYNEQVF. In DNA form, the CDR3 reads TGTGCCAGCAGCCGCGTAGCGGGGGGCTACAATGAGCAGGTCTTC.

At least ten counts were recorded for this clonotype. V gene TRBV6-5 combines with J gene TRBJ2-7, with 7 bases that match TRBD1. This CDR3 has 15 residues. V was clipped by 0 bases and J by 2 bases; unmatched bases: 4. The V gene's germline CDR1 is MNHEY and CDR2 SVGAGI. CDR3 sequence reads: CASSYSTGRAYEQYF. The DNA for the CDR3 is TGTGCCAGCAGTTACTCGACAGGGCGGGCCTACGAGCAGTACTTC.

In regard to this clonotype: A junction end diverges from the germline sequence, so it may reflect a read error. The V and J genes are TRBV5-1 and TRBJ2-5; D unclear. CDR1 and CDR2 from the germline V gene are SGHRS and YFSETQ. This CDR3 contains 13 residues. The CDR3 protein is CASSFGSYETQYF. The CDR3 DNA sequence: TGTGCCAGCAGCTTTGGCAGCTACGAGACCCAGTACTTC.

The V gene is TRBV6-2 or TRBV6-3, the J gene TRBJ1-5, with a possible D match to TRBD1 (6 bases). The CDR3 has 16 residues. The V gene's germline CDR1 is MNHEY and CDR2 SVGEGT. V lost 4 bases, J lost 9 bases, and 22 bases lay in between. The CDR3 DNA reads TGTGCCAGCAGTTGGGGCCCGACAGGCCCCTCTGGGCCCCAGCATTTT. It is translated as CASSWGPTGPSGPQHF.

This clonotype was found many times. The chain carries TRBV6-1 and TRBJ2-7; TRBD2 agrees at 9 bases. In germline, CDR1 is MNHNS, CDR2 SASEGT. After removal of 6 bases from V and 2 bases from J, the junction contained 11 bases not matched to a gene. The CDR3 totals 16 residues. CDR3 bases: TGTGCCAGCAGCGGGCTAGCGGGGCCAGTCACCTACGAGCAGTACTTC. Protein: CASSGLAGPVTYEQYF.

This clonotype turned up a few times. This rearrangement joins TRBV5-1 to TRBJ1-2, with TRBD1 as a possible D gene (5 bases). Per germline, CDR1 SGHRS and CDR2 YFSETQ. Trimming stripped 1 base from V and 6 bases from J, with 10 bases between. This CDR3 comprises 13 residues. The CDR3 region is CASSLWQGDGYTF. The CDR3 DNA reads as TGCGCCAGCAGCTTGTGGCAGGGAGATGGCTACACCTTC.

The sample holds a few counts of this clonotype. This chain joins TRBV29-1 and TRBJ2-3; no clear D gene. V lost 7 bases and J lost 2, with 7 bases in between. The CDR3 is made up of 11 amino acids. CDR1 SQVTM and CDR2 ANQGSEA come from the germline V gene. CDR3: CSEKSTDTQYF. CDR3 in DNA: TGCAGCGAGAAGTCCACAGATACGCAGTATTTT.

This clonotype came up a few times. The V gene is TRBV5-5, the J gene TRBJ2-1, with D possibly being TRBD1 (7 bases). The CDR3 sequence is 15 residues long. Germline V CDR1 and CDR2: SGHKS, YYEKEE (reference sequence). Trimming removed 4 bases from V and 3 bases from J, with 14 bases in between. CDR3 nucleotides: TGTGCCAGCAGCCGGGGCGGGACAGACTACAATGAGCAGTTCTTC. Translation: CASSRGGTDYNEQFF.

In this sample, this clonotype turned up once. The chain employs TRBV5-1 and TRBJ2-5; TRBD2 matches 7 bases. CDR1 is SGHRS and CDR2 is YFSETQ in the germline V gene. The CDR3 extends over 17 amino acids. The V and J ends lost 6 bases and 0 bases, in that order; junction bases with no gene match: 14. The CDR3 DNA reads TGCGCCAGCACCCCGAGTCGGGCGGGGGAGTACCAAGAGACCCAGTACTTC. Protein: CASTPSRAGEYQETQYF.

This clonotype was counted only a few times. The chain combines TRBV7-3 with TRBJ2-3, with D possibly being TRBD2 (6 bases). The V end lost 4 bases, the J end lost 1 base, and 18 bases lay between the germline ends. Germline V gene lookup returns CDR1 SGHTA and CDR2 FQGTGA. The CDR3 runs 17 residues. The CDR3 reads CASSWGPLRGGTDTQYF. CDR3 nucleotides: TGTGCCAGCAGCTGGGGCCCCCTGCGGGGAGGCACAGATACGCAGTATTTT.

The rearrangement links TRBV20-1 to TRBJ2-5; no clear D. The CDR3 sequence is 17 residues long. Trimming stripped 3 bases from V and 0 bases from J, with 20 bases between. In germline, CDR1 is DFQATT, CDR2 SNEGSKA (reference sequence). CDR3 DNA sequence: TGCAGTGCTAGTAACGGCACTCCAGATTGGTACCAAGAGACCCAGTACTTC. Amino acids: CSASNGTPDWYQETQYF.

The chain carries TRBV9 and TRBJ2-3; 14 bases are shared with TRBD2. CDR1 is SGDLS, CDR2 YYNGEE, per germline. The CDR3 consists of 19 residues. J was trimmed by 0 bases and V by 3 bases; bases with no gene match: 9. The CDR3 region is CASSGGTSGGRTSTDTQYF. CDR3 DNA sequence: TGTGCCAGCAGCGGCGGGACTAGCGGGGGCAGAACGAGCACAGATACGCAGTATTTT.

The CDR3 sequence is CSGGTGANTEAFF. In DNA form, the CDR3 reads TGCAGCGGGGGGACGGGGGCTAACACTGAAGCTTTCTTT. The chain joins TRBV29-1 to TRBJ1-1; TRBD1 is a possible D gene (6 bases). The CDR3 consists of 13 residues. Trimming removed 7 bases from V and 2 bases from J, with 14 bases in between. The germline V gene encodes CDR1 SQVTM and CDR2 ANQGSEA.

This clonotype was observed many times. The chain combines TRBV6-2 or TRBV6-3 with TRBJ2-7, with 7 bases aligning to TRBD1. V was clipped by 11 bases and J by 2 bases; unmatched bases: 12. The germline CDR1 and CDR2 sequences are MNHEY and SVGEGT. The CDR3 consists of 14 residues. CDR3 coding DNA: TGTGCCGTCCATACCGGGACAGACACCTACGAGCAGTACTTC. Protein sequence: CAVHTGTDTYEQYF.

The table lists this clonotype with a few counts. The gene calls are TRBV6-2 or TRBV6-3 and TRBJ2-1, with D unclear. The V and J ends lost 7 bases and 6 bases respectively, with 13 bases between them. CDR1 is MNHEY, CDR2 SVGEGT, per germline. The CDR3 is 13 residues long. CDR3 in DNA: TGTGCCAGCACCGTTCACGGTACCAATGAGCAGTTCTTC. Its translation is CASTVHGTNEQFF.

This clonotype was found once. The chain recombines TRBV29-1 with TRBJ1-2; D unresolved. Germline lookup yields CDR1 SQVTM and CDR2 ANQGSEA. This CDR3 comprises 13 residues. V lost 7 bases, J lost 8 bases, and 20 bases lay in between. CDR3 DNA: TGCAGCGCCCTTCCCGGCCCGGCGGGGGGCTACACCTTC. Protein sequence: CSALPGPAGGYTF.

The CDR3 coding sequence is TGTGCCAGCAGCAGGCGTGACGACAGGGCCCTCTCCTACAATGAGCAGTTCTTC. Its protein product is CASSRRDDRALSYNEQFF. V gene TRBV21-1 combines with J gene TRBJ2-1; the table's D call TRBD2 went unverified against the DNA. TRBV21-1 is annotated as a pseudogene. CDR3 length: 18 amino acids.

This clonotype has at least ten counts. This sequence joins TRBV7-7 and TRBJ2-1; 11 bases line up with TRBD2. The CDR3 contains 14 residues. Germline assignment: CDR1 SSHAT and CDR2 FNYEAQ (reference sequence). Trimming took 4 bases from V and 10 from J; bases not matched to a gene: 6. Here the CDR3 reads CASSSGLAASEQFF. In DNA, the CDR3 is TGTGCCAGCAGCTCGGGACTAGCGGCCAGCGAGCAGTTCTTC.

This clonotype was found once. J is TRBJ2-1 and V is TRBV20-1; TRBD1 aligns across 10 bases. The CDR3 has 13 residues. CDR1 DFQATT and CDR2 SNEGSKA come from the germline V gene (reference sequence). With 6 bases clipped from V and 10 bases from J, the junction kept 9 bases outside the gene matches. The DNA of the CDR3 is TGCAGTGCCCCGGGACAGGGGAGGGGAGAGCAGTTCTTC. It is translated as CSAPGQGRGEQFF.

The rearrangement uses TRBV6-2 or TRBV6-3 and TRBJ1-6; D unresolved. The germline V gene has CDR1 MNHEY and CDR2 SVGEGT. CDR3 length equals 19 residues. V was cut by 5 bases and J by 8 bases, with 28 bases left in between. The CDR3 DNA sequence: TGTGCCAGCAGTCGAGGTAACTTTCGGACCAGAAAAGGAGATTCACCCCTCCACTTT. Its protein product is CASSRGNFRTRKGDSPLHF.

This clonotype has just one count. This rearrangement joins TRBV3-1 to TRBJ1-6; 11 bases align to TRBD1. This CDR3 is built from 16 residues. The ends lost 8 bases at V and 18 bases at J; junction bases unmatched: 21. CDR1 is LGHDT and CDR2 is YNNKEL in the germline V gene (reference sequence). The CDR3 spells CASYDETGTGGPGAHF. The CDR3 nucleotides are TGTGCCAGCTACGACGAAACCGGGACAGGGGGGCCGGGGGCCCACTTT.

In its sample, this clonotype was seen a few times. V and J are TRBV29-1 and TRBJ1-1; D is possibly TRBD1 (5 bases). Deletions cut 6 bases from V and 6 bases from J, with 11 bases between. This CDR3 is built from 11 residues. The V gene's germline CDR1 is SQVTM and CDR2 ANQGSEA. CDR3 DNA: TGCAGCGTCGCAGGGTCCGCTGAAGCTTTCTTT. Amino acids: CSVAGSAEAFF.

This clonotype was detected ten times or more. The chain has TRBV20-1 and TRBJ2-5; D ambiguous. Trimming stripped 6 bases from V and 2 bases from J, with 10 bases between. This CDR3 spans 12 amino acids. Germline V gene sequence: CDR1 DFQATT, CDR2 SNEGSKA (reference sequence). This chain's CDR3 is CSALQGQETQYF. The CDR3 nucleotides are TGCAGTGCCCTACAAGGGCAAGAGACCCAGTACTTC.